This TCR beta chain came from a study of OX40 agonist ivuxolimab in advanced cancers. V gave up 2 bases and J gave up 1 base, with 7 bases separating them. CDR1 and CDR2 from the germline V gene are LGHNA and YNFKEQ. The CDR3 has 14 amino acids. Assay used: immunoSEQ multiplex PCR; TCRdb lists only in-frame clones, some missing. The sample gives approximately 64,000 clones, around 90% of which show up once; approximately 2.5% is in the top ten. This sequence was found in an adult with an advanced solid tumor such as melanoma, head and neck, liver or kidney cancer. The J gene is TRBJ2-3, the V gene TRBV4-2, with D unresolved. The sequenced sample was CD4+ or CD8+ T cells sorted from blood, obtained in a trial of the OX40 agonist ivuxolimab. The DNA for the CDR3 is TGTGCCAGCAGCCAACAGGCGGGCACAGATACGCAGTATTTT. Translation gives CASSQQAGTDTQYF.